Detailed here is one T cell receptor (beta chain). The source of the sample is a study of control samples from healthy donors and cancer patients. V was shortened by 0 bases and J by 1 base, with 11 bases between the two germline ends. Germline CDR1 is SGHRS and CDR2 is YFSETQ. CDR3 length: 17 amino acids. The data were produced by immunoSEQ multiplex PCR, yet TCRdb's version contains in-frame clones alone and is incomplete. The sample contains 150,000 to 200,000 clones, around 90% of which appear only once. The chain carries TRBV5-1 and TRBJ2-6; D call uncertain. The TCR comes from a man aged 18 to 29 in good health. The sample consisted of blood. CDR3 coding DNA: TGCGCCAGCAGCTTGGGGTCCAGGTCTTCTGGGGCCAACGTCCTGACTTTC. Amino acids: CASSLGSRSSGANVLTF. The full variable domain, with the rest looked up from reference TRBV5-1 and TRBJ2-6, is KAGVTQTPRYLIKTRGQQVTLSCSPISGHRSVSWYQQTPGQGLQFLFEYFSETQRNKGNFPGRFSGRQFSNSRSEMNVSTLELGDSALYLCASSLGSRSSGANVLTFGAGSRLTVL.